This T cell receptor (beta chain) was profiled in a study of CD8 T cells in Susac syndrome. Turning to the study itself: Patients with Susac syndrome were, at the time of blood collection, therapy-naive, maintained on corticosteroids, or maintained on intravenous immunoglobulin alone.

The CDR3 is made up of 21 amino acids. Trimming removed 5 bases at V and 3 bases at J, with 35 bases between. Per the germline V gene, CDR1 is SGHAT and CDR2 is FQNNGV. CD8+ and CD4+ T cells circulating in blood were sequenced for TCR beta. Through negative isolation, CD4+ and CD8+ T cells were obtained, while TEMRA cells were enriched using FACS. An amount of RNA that ranged from roughly 0.5 to 1 ug was reverse transcribed with random hexamers. Amplification of TCR beta CDR3 by immunoSEQ multiplex PCR spanned 54 Vbeta and 13 Jbeta. TCRdb called the immunoSEQ multiplex PCR reads again in MiXCR, with one record for every CDR3 protein. This repertoire shows roughly 150,000 distinct CDR3 sequences, 95% found once; its top ten account for about 0.17%.

The V call is TRBV11-2, the J call TRBJ2-7; tentative D call: TRBD2 (6 bases). The TCR sequence derives from a human donor with Susac syndrome. The sequenced material came from CD4+ T cells from PBMCs. The CDR3 spells CASSPRNTGSRVPFSLYEQYF. In DNA form, the CDR3 reads TGTGCCAGCAGCCCTAGGAATACCGGGAGTCGGGTACCATTCTCCCTCTACGAGCAGTACTTC.